This TCR beta chain was found in a study of early stage breast cancer tumors. Study context: Most invasive tumors, about 70% of the 16, were ER+/PR+/HER2-. Each sample averaged roughly 9.6-fold read coverage. Findings and caveats of the study: Commonly generated sequences made up most enriched TCRB sequences shared between patients. Comparing each tissue with blood distinguished tumor from normal in about 85% of the 16 patients.

The CDR3 is 12 residues long. Deletions cut 2 bases from V and 10 bases from J, with 11 bases between. Germline loops: CDR1 LGHNT, CDR2 FRNRAP. About this clone itself: Its antigen remains unknown.

TCRdb keeps only in-frame clones here, not all; method: immunoSEQ multiplex PCR. The repertoire holds about 50,000 clones, with around 83% as singletons. The source of this sequence is a person aged 50-59 years with breast cancer. The rearrangement joins TRBV12-5 to TRBJ1-1; no reliable D call. Input material: blood. The CDR3 DNA reads TGTGCTAGTGGTTTGCCCCGCCTGGGAGCTTTCTTT. Amino acids: CASGLPRLGAFF.